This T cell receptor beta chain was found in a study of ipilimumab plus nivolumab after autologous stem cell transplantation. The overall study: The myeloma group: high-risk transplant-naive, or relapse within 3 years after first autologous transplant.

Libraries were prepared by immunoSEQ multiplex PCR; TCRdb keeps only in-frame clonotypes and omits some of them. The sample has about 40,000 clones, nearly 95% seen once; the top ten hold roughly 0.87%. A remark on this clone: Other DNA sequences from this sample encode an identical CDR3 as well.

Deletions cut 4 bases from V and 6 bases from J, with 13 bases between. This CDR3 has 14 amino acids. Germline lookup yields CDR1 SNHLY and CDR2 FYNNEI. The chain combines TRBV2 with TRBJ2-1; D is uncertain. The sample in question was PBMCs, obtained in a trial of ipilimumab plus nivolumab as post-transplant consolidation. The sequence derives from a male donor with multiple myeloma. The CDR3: CASSVVIASNEQFF. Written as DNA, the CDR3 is TGTGCCAGCAGTGTGGTTATAGCTAGCAATGAGCAGTTCTTC.